Included here is one TCR beta chain sequence, with context. No antigen is known for it. The sample is drawn from a study of shared clonotypes between healthy human individuals. Study in general: Those who served as donors were a couple of women and a few men between the ages of 18 and 49. General observations from the study: Clonotypes which were not shared had lower generation probabilities than clonotypes that all four donors shared.

Naivety among CD8 cells was defined by CD45RO negativity and positive CCR7 selection, thereby excluding terminally differentiated effector memory CD45RA+ cells. CDR1 is MNHEY and CDR2 is SVGAGI in the germline V gene. This CDR3 comprises 13 residues. V dropped 6 bases and J dropped 5 bases, with 13 bases sitting between them. Using immunoSEQ multiplex PCR, the repertoire was profiled, and TCRdb retains in-frame clones only, with some absent. The sample shows around 1,900,000 clones, 93% of them seen only once. The specimen was naive CD8+ T cells from PBMCs. The V call is TRBV6-5, the J call TRBJ2-5; D is undetermined. This receptor was identified in a man aged 18-30 years in good health. Some clones in this sample may be carry-over from other donors' samples. The CDR3 sequence is CASSSTEVETQYF. In nucleotides, the CDR3 is TGTGCCAGCAGCTCCACAGAGGTCGAGACCCAGTACTTC.